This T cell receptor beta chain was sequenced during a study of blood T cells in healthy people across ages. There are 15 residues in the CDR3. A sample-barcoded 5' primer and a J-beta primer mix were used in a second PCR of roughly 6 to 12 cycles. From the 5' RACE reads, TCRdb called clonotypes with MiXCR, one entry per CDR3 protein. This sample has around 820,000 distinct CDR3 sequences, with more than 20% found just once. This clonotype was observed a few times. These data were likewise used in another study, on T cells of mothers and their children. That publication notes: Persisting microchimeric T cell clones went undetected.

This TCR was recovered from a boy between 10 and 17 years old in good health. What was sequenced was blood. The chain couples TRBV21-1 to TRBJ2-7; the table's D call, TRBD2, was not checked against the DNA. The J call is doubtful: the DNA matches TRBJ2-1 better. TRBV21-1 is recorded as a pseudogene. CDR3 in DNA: TGTGCCAGCACGAATGGAAGCGGGGGGATGAATGAGCAGTTCTTC. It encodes CASTNGSGGMNEQFF.